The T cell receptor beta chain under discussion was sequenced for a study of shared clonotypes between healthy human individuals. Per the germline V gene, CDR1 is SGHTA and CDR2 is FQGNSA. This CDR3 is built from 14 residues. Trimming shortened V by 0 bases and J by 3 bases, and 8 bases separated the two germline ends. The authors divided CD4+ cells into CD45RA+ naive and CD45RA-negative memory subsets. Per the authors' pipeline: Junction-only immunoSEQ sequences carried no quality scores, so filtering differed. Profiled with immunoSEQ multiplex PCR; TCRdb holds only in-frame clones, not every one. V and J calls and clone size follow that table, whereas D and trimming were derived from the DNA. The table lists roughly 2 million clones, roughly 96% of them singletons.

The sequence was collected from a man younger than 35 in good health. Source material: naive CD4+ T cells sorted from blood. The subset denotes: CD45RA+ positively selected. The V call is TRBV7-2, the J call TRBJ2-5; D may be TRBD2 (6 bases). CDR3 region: CASSLATSKETQYF. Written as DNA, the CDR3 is TGTGCCAGCAGCTTAGCGACTAGTAAAGAGACCCAGTACTTC. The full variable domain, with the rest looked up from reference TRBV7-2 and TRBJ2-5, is GAGVSQSPSNKVTEKGKDVELRCDPISGHTALYWYRQSLGQGLEFLIYFQGNSAPDKSGLPSDRFSAERTGGSVSTLTIQRTQQEDSAVYLCASSLATSKETQYFGPGTRLLVL.